This is a list of T cell receptor beta chains from one sample in a study of PD-1 blockade in mismatch repair-deficient tumors. The data were produced by immunoSEQ multiplex PCR, yet TCRdb's version contains in-frame clones alone and is incomplete. The top ten hold roughly 0.93% of the sample, which has more than 8,500 clones, around 83% seen once. Sequenced here: PBMCs, sampled 46 weeks after starting pembrolizumab. The receptors shown here come from an adult with mismatch repair-deficient cancer. CDR3s include the opening cysteine and the closing phenylalanine or tryptophan. The D gene is left open where the match is weak. Clone size appears in some rows only: once, few, many, or a class for an expanded clone.

V gene	D gene	clone size	J gene	CDR3 protein	CDR3 DNA
TRBV7-9	TRBD1	NA	TRBJ1-1	CASSMDRGNTEAFF	TGTGCCAGCAGCATGGACAGGGGTAACACTGAAGCTTTCTTT
TRBV5-1	TRBD2	NA	TRBJ2-1	CASSNGLAGDEQFF	TGCGCCAGCAGCAACGGACTAGCGGGAGATGAGCAGTTCTTC
TRBV7-9	TRBD2	NA	TRBJ2-1	CASSRPRTSGIFNEQFF	TGTGCCAGCAGCCGACCTCGGACTAGTGGGATTTTCAATGAGCAGTTCTTC
TRBV21-1	NA	NA	TRBJ2-7	CARLLTSRAKRERRGEQYF	TGTGCCAGATTACTAACCTCAAGGGCAAAGCGAGAGAGGAGGGGCGAGCAGTACTTC
TRBV11-1	NA	NA	TRBJ1-1	CASSFGRGNTEAFF	TGTGCCAGCAGCTTCGGCAGGGGTAACACTGAAGCTTTCTTT
TRBV5-6	NA	NA	TRBJ2-5	CASSLVSGKETQYF	TGTGCCAGCAGCTTGGTTTCGGGGAAAGAGACCCAGTACTTC
TRBV4-2	NA	once	TRBJ2-3	CASSQPSGGGPDTQYF	TGTGCCAGCAGCCAGCCTAGCGGAGGGGGGCCAGATACGCAGTATTTT
TRBV28	TRBD2	NA	TRBJ2-3	CASQGIAGADTQYF	TGTGCCAGCCAGGGCATAGCGGGTGCAGATACGCAGTATTTT
TRBV10-3	TRBD1	NA	TRBJ1-2	CAISEPGTGEGYGYTF	TGTGCCATCAGTGAGCCCGGGACAGGGGAGGGTTATGGCTACACCTTC
TRBV6-1	TRBD2	NA	TRBJ2-2	CASSELGRTTSGRAGELFF	TGTGCCAGCAGTGAACTCGGCAGGACGACTAGCGGGAGAGCCGGGGAGCTGTTTTTT